Listed below are T cell receptor beta chains from one sample, sequenced in a study of blood T cell repertoires in COVID-19. Sequenced by immunoSEQ multiplex PCR; TCRdb stores in-frame clones only, minus some. The profile shows 170,000 or so clones, more than 80% of them singletons. Sequences were obtained from PBMCs or T cells enriched from blood (not recorded which). The receptors derive from a man aged 35 to 55 who had recovered from COVID-19. Each CDR3 is given with its conserved first and last residue.

V	J	CDR3
TRBV19	TRBJ2-1	CASSIALTSYNEQFF
TRBV10-3	TRBJ2-1	CAISGNTGYNEQFF
TRBV7-8	TRBJ1-2	CASTRSGSGDYGYTF
TRBV3-1/TRBV3-2	TRBJ1-1	CASSYPGGPVAFF
TRBV12-5	TRBJ1-5	CASGLRTVSNQPQHF
TRBV5-6	TRBJ1-2	CASTSDSLNYGYTF
TRBV28	TRBJ1-1	CASSNSGQGNTEAFF
TRBV29-1	TRBJ1-4	CSVGGRGQSNEKLFF
TRBV4-2	TRBJ1-4	CASSQGEWGQALF
TRBV5-1	TRBJ1-1	CASSPRTGNTEAFF
TRBV12-3/TRBV12-4	TRBJ2-5	CASSLTQQETQYF
TRBV3-1/TRBV3-2	TRBJ1-3	CASSPGSGNTIYF
TRBV28	TRBJ1-2	CASSSRTGGEYGYTF
TRBV28	TRBJ2-1	CATAAAGGISYNEQFF
TRBV27	TRBJ1-1	CASSLGRGNTEAFF
TRBV19	TRBJ1-5	CASSARQSNQPQHF
TRBV7-2	TRBJ2-3	CASSLVRGGRTDTQYF